The source of this T cell receptor beta chain is a study of OX40 agonist ivuxolimab in advanced cancers. Findings of the study overall: In general, CD8+ T cells held more expanded clones than CD4+ did, on average.

Germline trimming cut 7 bases from V and 7 bases from J; bases unmatched to any gene: 7. CDR3 length: 15 amino acids. Germline V CDR1 and CDR2: LNHDA, SQIVND (reference sequence). Profiled with immunoSEQ multiplex PCR; TCRdb holds only in-frame clones, not every one. The sample shows around 43,000 clones, roughly 90% of them seen only once. About this clone itself: Its antigen remains unknown.

With autoimmune disease history or systemic immunosuppression, patients were excluded. This TCR came from an adult with an advanced solid tumor such as melanoma, head and neck, liver or kidney cancer. The chain combines TRBV19 with TRBJ2-1; 13 bases line up with TRBD2. Sequencing was performed on CD4+ or CD8+ T cells sorted from blood, taken in a trial of the OX40 agonist ivuxolimab. CDR3 DNA: TGTGCCAGTACCCTGGGACTAGCGGGGCCGAATGAGCAGTTCTTC. Residues: CASTLGLAGPNEQFF.